There are many counts of the clone carrying this TCR beta chain. These data come from a study of identical twins' blood T cells. This CDR3 is 12 amino acids long. Germline V gene sequence: CDR1 SQVTM, CDR2 ANQGSEA. V was pared by 5 bases and J by 3 bases, with 10 bases between. TCRdb reprocessed the 5' RACE reads with MiXCR, giving one entry per CDR3 protein. The profile covers 350,000 to 450,000 distinct CDR3 sequences, with 25% to 35% appearing a single time and about 6% taken by the ten largest. The source is a woman aged 18 to 55 in good health. This sequence joins TRBV29-1 and TRBJ1-2; the D is unclear. Material: PBMCs. CDR3 DNA sequence: TGCAGCGTTTCCAGGACGGACTATGGCTACACCTTC. As protein: CSVSRTDYGYTF.